This TCR beta chain was retrieved from a study of blood T cells in healthy people across ages. Combining a sample-barcoded 5' primer with a J-beta primer mix, a second PCR ran for about 7 to 12 cycles. MiXCR was run by TCRdb on the 5' RACE reads, yielding one entry per CDR3 protein. The sample has more than 750,000 distinct CDR3 sequences, around 29% seen once; the top ten hold roughly a tenth. The CDR3 spans 15 residues. V shed 2 bases and J shed 3 bases, with 14 bases lying between them. Germline CDR1 reads KGHSH; CDR2 reads LQKENI. This same sample was also taken into another study, of T cells of mothers and their children. That work contributes: Three healthy Caucasian mothers gave samples, and so did their six children.

Sequencing was carried out using blood. This chain connects TRBV18 to TRBJ2-7; possibly TRBD1 for D (7 bases). The sequence was collected from a woman between 35 and 50 years old in good health. The CDR3 loop is CASSPKAGQNYEQYF. The CDR3 DNA reads as TGTGCCAGCTCACCAAAGGCGGGACAGAACTACGAGCAGTACTTC.